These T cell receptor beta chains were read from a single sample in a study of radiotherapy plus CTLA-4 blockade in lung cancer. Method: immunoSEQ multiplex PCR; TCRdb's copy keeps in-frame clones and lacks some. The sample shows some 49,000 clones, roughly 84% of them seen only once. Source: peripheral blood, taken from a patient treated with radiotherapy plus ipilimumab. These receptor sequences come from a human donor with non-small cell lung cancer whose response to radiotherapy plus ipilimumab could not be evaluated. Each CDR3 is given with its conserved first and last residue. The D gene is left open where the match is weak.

cdr3_nt: TGTGCCAGCAGTGAGTACAGGGGGCGACAGCCCCAGCATTTT
cdr3_aa: CASSEYRGRQPQHF
d_call: TRBD1
j_call: TRBJ1-5
cdr3_length: 14
v_call: TRBV6-1

cdr3_nt: TGTGCCACCAGCTGGACAGGGAACTATGGCTACACCTTC
cdr3_aa: CATSWTGNYGYTF
d_call: TRBD1
j_call: TRBJ1-2
cdr3_length: 13
v_call: TRBV15

cdr3_nt: TGTGCCAGCAGCCAAGTGAGTTACCTTCCGTTCGGACAGGGGGCGCCCGGGGAGCTGTTTTTT
cdr3_aa: CASSQVSYLPFGQGAPGELFF
d_call: TRBD1
j_call: TRBJ2-2
cdr3_length: 21
v_call: TRBV4-2

cdr3_nt: TGCGCCAGCAGCCAAGAAGCCGGGACAGGGGCCCTGGAGCAGTACTTC
cdr3_aa: CASSQEAGTGALEQYF
d_call: TRBD1
j_call: TRBJ2-5
cdr3_length: 16
v_call: TRBV4-3

cdr3_nt: TGTGCCAGCAGGAGGACTAGCGGGAGAGTCCACGAGCAGTACTTC
cdr3_aa: CASRRTSGRVHEQYF
d_call: TRBD2
j_call: TRBJ2-7
cdr3_length: 15
v_call: TRBV28

cdr3_nt: TGTGCCAGCAGCAGTGCGGGAGGACGGAATGAGCAGTTCTTC
cdr3_aa: CASSSAGGRNEQFF
d_call: TRBD2
j_call: TRBJ2-1
cdr3_length: 14
v_call: TRBV6-1

cdr3_nt: TGTGCCAGCAGTTTGGGGGCTGCAGGATACAATGAGCAGTTCTTC
cdr3_aa: CASSLGAAGYNEQFF
d_call: NA
j_call: TRBJ2-1
cdr3_length: 15
v_call: TRBV28

cdr3_nt: TGCGCCAGCAGCTTGTCTGTCCAGACCGGGACAGGGGGCTTCGGGGAGCTGTTTTTT
cdr3_aa: CASSLSVQTGTGGFGELFF
d_call: TRBD1
j_call: TRBJ2-2
cdr3_length: 19
v_call: TRBV5-1

cdr3_nt: TGCAGCGTTGTCAGGGGGGCGACGGAGACCCAGTACTTC
cdr3_aa: CSVVRGATETQYF
d_call: NA
j_call: TRBJ2-5
cdr3_length: 13
v_call: TRBV29-1

cdr3_nt: TGCGCCAGCACCCCTAGCTCCTACAATGAGCAGTTCTTC
cdr3_aa: CASTPSSYNEQFF
d_call: NA
j_call: TRBJ2-1
cdr3_length: 13
v_call: TRBV5-1

cdr3_nt: TGTGCCAGCAGCCCCCGGGACAAGTACTACGAGCAGTACTTC
cdr3_aa: CASSPRDKYYEQYF
d_call: NA
j_call: TRBJ2-7
cdr3_length: 14
v_call: TRBV7-6

cdr3_nt: TGCGCCAGCAGCTTGGCCGTTGGACAGGCCTCTGAAGCTTTCTTT
cdr3_aa: CASSLAVGQASEAFF
d_call: TRBD1
j_call: TRBJ1-1
cdr3_length: 15
v_call: TRBV5-1

cdr3_nt: TGTGCCAGCCTAGACAGACCCCATCAGCCCCAGCATTTT
cdr3_aa: CASLDRPHQPQHF
d_call: NA
j_call: TRBJ1-5
cdr3_length: 13
v_call: TRBV6-6

cdr3_nt: TGTGCCATCAGTACAGGGGCCGTCCTAGGAACTGAAGCTTTCTTT
cdr3_aa: CAISTGAVLGTEAFF
d_call: TRBD1
j_call: TRBJ1-1
cdr3_length: 15
v_call: TRBV10-3

cdr3_nt: TGTGCCAGCAGTTCTATCTATGGCTACACCTTC
cdr3_aa: CASSSIYGYTF
d_call: NA
j_call: TRBJ1-2
cdr3_length: 11
v_call: TRBV28